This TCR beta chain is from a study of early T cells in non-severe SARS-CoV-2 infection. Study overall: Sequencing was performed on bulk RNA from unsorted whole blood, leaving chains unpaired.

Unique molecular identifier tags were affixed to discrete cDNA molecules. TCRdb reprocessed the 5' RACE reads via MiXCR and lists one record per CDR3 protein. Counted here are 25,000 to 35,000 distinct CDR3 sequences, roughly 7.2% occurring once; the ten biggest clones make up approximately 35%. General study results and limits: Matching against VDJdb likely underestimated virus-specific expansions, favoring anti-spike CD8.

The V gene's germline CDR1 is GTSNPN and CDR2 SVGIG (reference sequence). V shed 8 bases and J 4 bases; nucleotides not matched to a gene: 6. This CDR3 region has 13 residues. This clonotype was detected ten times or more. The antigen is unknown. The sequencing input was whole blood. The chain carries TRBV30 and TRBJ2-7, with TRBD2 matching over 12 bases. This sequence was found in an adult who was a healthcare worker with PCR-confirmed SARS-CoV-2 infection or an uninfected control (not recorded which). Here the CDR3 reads CALGLAGTYEQYF. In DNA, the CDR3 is TGTGCCCTCGGACTAGCGGGGACTTACGAGCAGTACTTC.